The 22 T cell receptor beta chains listed next were all sequenced from one sample in a study of blood T cell repertoires in COVID-19. Only in-frame clones appear in the TCRdb table, and some are missing; sequencing was by immunoSEQ multiplex PCR. There are 450,000 or so clones in the sample; 70% to 90% occur only once, and 0.65% to 1% lies in the top ten. Sequencing used peripheral blood. The receptors derive from a man between 18 and 35 years old with COVID-19, enrolled during active disease.

The V gene is TRBV5-5, the J gene TRBJ2-5; unclear D gene. Between the trimmed V and J ends, which lost 4 bases and 4 bases, there was a span of 11 bases. The CDR3 has 13 amino acids. CDR1 is SGHKS, CDR2 YYEKEE, per germline (reference sequence). CDR3 bases: TGTGCCAGCAGCCGACTGCCTGCAGAGACCCAGTACTTC. Its translation is CASSRLPAETQYF.

V is TRBV29-1 and J is TRBJ2-2; D remains unclear. This CDR3 is 13 amino acids long. Trimming stripped 5 bases from V and 3 bases from J, with 10 bases between. The germline gives CDR1 SQVTM, CDR2 ANQGSEA. The CDR3 DNA is TGCAGCGTTCTCCGCGTGGACACCGGGGAGCTGTTTTTT. This encodes CSVLRVDTGELFF.

The chain recombines TRBV13 with TRBJ2-5; D gene ambiguous. CDR1 is PRHDT and CDR2 is FYEKMQ in the germline V gene (reference sequence). Trimming stripped 6 bases from V and 4 bases from J, with 18 bases between. The CDR3 is 15 amino acids. The CDR3 DNA follows: TGTGCCAGCAGTTCTACGGGTCAAATCGGAGAGACCCAGTACTTC. Protein: CASSSTGQIGETQYF.

This chain uses TRBV3-1 (or the pseudogene TRBV3-2) with TRBJ2-2, with 7 bases fitting TRBD2. The CDR3 covers 17 residues. Germline V gives CDR1 LGHDT, CDR2 YNNKEL (reference sequence). V gave up 0 bases and J gave up 5 bases; unmatched junction bases: 9. CDR3 coding DNA: TGTGCCAGCAGCCAAGATAAAGGGACTATAGGGACCGGGGAGCTGTTTTTT. Translation gives CASSQDKGTIGTGELFF.

The chain is built from TRBV3-1 (or the pseudogene TRBV3-2) and TRBJ2-5, with D unclear. CDR3 length: 13 amino acids. CDR1 LGHDT and CDR2 YNNKEL come from the germline V gene (reference sequence). V lost 0 bases to trimming and J lost 5 bases, with 7 bases between them. Written as DNA, the CDR3 is TGTGCCAGCAGCCAAGACACGCGCGAGACCCAGTACTTC. Its translation is CASSQDTRETQYF.

This sequence joins TRBV9 and TRBJ1-5; D might be TRBD1 (5 bases). Germline V gene data show CDR1 as SGDLS and CDR2 as YYNGEE. The CDR3 consists of 13 residues. V was clipped by 0 bases and J by 5 bases, with 6 bases between them. This chain's CDR3 is CASSVEGDQPQHF. The DNA of the CDR3 is TGTGCCAGCAGCGTAGAAGGGGATCAGCCCCAGCATTTT.

This clone has only one observation. The rearrangement joins TRBV15 to TRBJ1-4, with no clear D. The CDR3 is 13 amino acids. V lost 3 bases and J lost 14, with 16 bases in between. Germline V gives CDR1 LNHNV, CDR2 YYDKDF (reference sequence). The CDR3 DNA is TGTGCCACCAGCAGGGTAAAAGGGCGCGGGCTGTTTTTT. This translates into CATSRVKGRGLFF.

The table lists this clone with a count of one. The chain employs TRBV12-5 and TRBJ2-7; a weak D match, TRBD1 (5 bases). Germline V gives CDR1 LGHNT, CDR2 FRNRAP. CDR3 length: 12 amino acids. The ends were cut back, 3 bases at V and 3 bases at J, with 6 bases in the middle. CDR3 bases: TGTGCTAGTGGTTTCCAGGGCTACGAGCAGTACTTC. Protein product: CASGFQGYEQYF. The complete variable domain, with remaining parts taken from reference TRBV12-5 and TRBJ2-7, reads DARVTQTPRHKVTEMGQEVTMRCQPILGHNTVFWYRQTMMQGLELLAYFRNRAPLDDSGMPKDRFSAEMPDATLATLKIQPSEPRDSAVYFCASGFQGYEQYFGPGTRLTVT.

This chain joins TRBV5-1 and TRBJ2-5; weak D call: TRBD2 (5 bases). Per germline, CDR1 SGHRS and CDR2 YFSETQ. V was trimmed by 0 bases and J by 0 bases, leaving 9 bases between them. CDR3 length: 15 residues. The CDR3 is CASSLGPGYQETQYF. The CDR3 DNA is TGCGCCAGCAGCTTGGGCCCGGGGTACCAAGAGACCCAGTACTTC.

In its sample, this clone was seen once. The rearrangement links TRBV30 to TRBJ2-1, with a tentative D call TRBD2 (5 bases). CDR1 GTSNPN and CDR2 SVGIG come from the germline V gene (reference sequence). The CDR3 is 15 residues long. The V gene lost 5 bases and the J gene lost 6 bases, with 20 bases spanning the gap. The CDR3 is CAWGTRGSVSNEQFF. As DNA, the CDR3 is TGTGCCTGGGGAACTCGGGGTAGTGTGAGCAATGAGCAGTTCTTC.

The chain combines TRBV6-5 with TRBJ1-4; D is possibly TRBD1 (6 bases). V shed 7 bases and J shed 8 bases, with 17 bases lying between them. Germline CDR1 is MNHEY and CDR2 is SVGAGI. The CDR3 spans 14 residues. CDR3 residues: CASTQGPGLEKLFF. CDR3 DNA sequence: TGTGCCAGCACCCAGGGGCCGGGCCTCGAAAAACTGTTTTTT.

The gene calls are TRBV5-6 and TRBJ1-2; 9 positions match TRBD1. The CDR3 contains 18 residues. The germline gives CDR1 SGHDT, CDR2 YYEEEE. The J segment lost 1 base and the V segment lost 0 bases, leaving 10 bases of the junction unmatched. CDR3 sequence reads: CASSLARDREMYNYGYTF. The CDR3 DNA sequence: TGTGCCAGCAGCTTGGCCCGGGACAGGGAGATGTATAACTATGGCTACACCTTC.

V is TRBV29-1 and J is TRBJ1-1; a possible D gene is TRBD1 (6 bases). The germline V gene encodes CDR1 SQVTM and CDR2 ANQGSEA. This CDR3 has 13 amino acids. Trimming removed 3 bases from V and 0 bases from J, with 8 bases in between. CDR3 sequence (DNA): TGCAGCGTTGAGAACAGGGTGAACACTGAAGCTTTCTTT. It yields the protein CSVENRVNTEAFF. The full variable domain, completed using reference TRBV29-1 and TRBJ1-1, is SAVISQKPSRDICQRGTSLTIQCQVDSQVTMMFWYRQQPGQSLTLIATANQGSEATYESGFVIDKFPISRPNLTFSTLTVSNMSPEDSSIYLCSVENRVNTEAFFGQGTRLTVV.

This rearrangement joins TRBV5-1 to TRBJ2-3; 7 positions agree with TRBD2. The CDR3 covers 14 residues. The V segment lost 2 bases and the J segment 5 bases; nucleotides outside the gene matches: 5. CDR1 and CDR2 from the germline V gene are SGHRS and YFSETQ. CDR3: CASSLGSGGDTQYF. CDR3 DNA: TGCGCCAGCAGCTTAGGGTCGGGGGGAGATACGCAGTATTTT.

The chain has TRBV21-1 and TRBJ2-3; TRBD1 reflects the table's D call only, with no check against the DNA. TRBV21-1 is classified as a pseudogene. CDR3 length equals 24 residues. CDR3 loop: CASSKPGDRESRCWLAARSDTQYF. Here the CDR3 DNA reads TGTGCCAGCAGCAAGCCTGGGGACAGGGAAAGTCGCTGCTGGCTAGCGGCCCGGTCAGATACGCAGTATTTT.

This clone was observed once. Written as DNA, the CDR3 is TGTGCCAGCAGCCAAGATATCCCAGATACGCAGTATTTT. This translates into CASSQDIPDTQYF. The rearrangement uses TRBV4-2 and TRBJ2-3; D not resolved. V was trimmed by 0 bases and J by 4 bases, leaving 5 bases between them. The germline gives CDR1 LGHNA, CDR2 YNFKEQ. The length of the CDR3 is 13 residues.

This chain connects TRBV7-2 to TRBJ2-5; TRBD2 matches at 8 bases. The CDR3 runs 16 residues. With V trimmed by 5 bases and J by 3 bases, 11 bases remained unmatched. Germline values: CDR1 SGHTA, CDR2 FQGNSA. The CDR3 bases are TGTGCCAGCAGCGCTTTGGGCGGGGGGACAAAAGAGACCCAGTACTTC. Protein: CASSALGGGTKETQYF.

The chain links TRBV15 to TRBJ1-2; 7 positions match TRBD1. Germline V lookup: CDR1 LNHNV, CDR2 YYDKDF (reference sequence). J lost 7 bases, V lost 0 bases, and 14 bases had no gene match. CDR3 length: 17 residues. The CDR3 region is CATSRDYGRQGDSGYTF. Here the CDR3 DNA reads TGTGCCACCAGCAGAGATTATGGGCGACAGGGTGACTCTGGCTACACCTTC.

The V and J genes are TRBV14 and TRBJ2-7, with TRBD1 matching over 9 bases. The V gene end was trimmed by 4 bases and the J gene end by 2 bases; junction bases not matched to a gene: 6. CDR1 is SGHDN, CDR2 FVKESK, per germline. This CDR3 comprises 15 residues. CDR3 DNA sequence: TGTGCCAGCAGCCCCGGGACAGGGATTACCTACGAGCAGTACTTC. Residues: CASSPGTGITYEQYF.

V usage is TRBV2 and J usage is TRBJ1-2, with D unclear. The CDR3 is 14 residues long. Germline V gene lookup returns CDR1 SNHLY and CDR2 FYNNEI. V lost 4 bases to trimming and J lost 6 bases, with 15 bases between them. Here the CDR3 DNA reads TGTGCCAGCAGTGGGAGGGCCGTTTTGAATGGCTACACCTTC. Translation gives CASSGRAVLNGYTF. The full variable domain, in which reference TRBV2 and TRBJ1-2 provide the parts outside the CDR3, is EPEVTQTPSHQVTQMGQEVILRCVPISNHLYFYWYRQILGQKVEFLVSFYNNEISEKSEIFDDQFSVERPDGSNFTLKIRSTKLEDSAMYFCASSGRAVLNGYTFGSGTRLTVV.

J is TRBJ2-7 and V is TRBV7-3, with 9 bases lining up with TRBD2. J lost 0 bases, V lost 4 bases, and 7 bases had no gene match. This CDR3 contains 16 residues. CDR1 and CDR2 (germline): SGHTA, FQGTGA. CDR3 nucleotides: TGTGCCAGCAGCTCACGGAGTAGCGGGAGCTCCTACGAGCAGTACTTC. This encodes CASSSRSSGSSYEQYF.

The V and J genes are TRBV14 and TRBJ2-1; 10 nucleotides agree with TRBD2. The ends lost 4 bases at V and 7 bases at J; junction bases unmatched: 10. The CDR3 is 16 residues long. CDR1 and CDR2 (germline): SGHDN, FVKESK. As DNA, the CDR3 is TGTGCCAGCAGCCCGCCTCTAGCGGGAGCGGGTAATGAGCAGTTCTTC. Translating it yields CASSPPLAGAGNEQFF.